This T cell receptor beta chain was recovered during a study of Graves' ophthalmopathy and Graves' hyperthyroidism. Findings of the study overall: The model achieved 70.59% sensitivity and over 72% specificity for ophthalmopathy progression.

Using RNA transcripts, the TCR beta CDR3 regions were amplified. HTBI-primed RT-PCR formed the first round, and a multiplex PCR formed the second. TCRdb passed the multiplex PCR reads through MiXCR, listing each CDR3 protein once. The sample lists 740,000 or so distinct CDR3 sequences; 40% were seen once. As concerns this clonotype: Its antigen is unidentified.

CDR1 is SGHAT and CDR2 is FQDESV in the germline V gene (reference sequence). J lost 2 bases, V lost 6 bases, and 9 bases had no gene match. The CDR3 has 15 residues. What was sequenced was peripheral blood. This chain links TRBV11-1 with TRBJ2-7; 8 nucleotides agree with TRBD1. The sequence came from an adult man with Graves' ophthalmopathy. CDR3 sequence: CASRRGGQGTYEQYF. CDR3 coding DNA: TGTGCCAGCAGGCGAGGAGGACAGGGCACCTACGAGCAGTACTTC.